The 6 T cell receptor beta chains below were found in one sample sequenced in a study of blood T cell repertoires in COVID-19. Method: immunoSEQ multiplex PCR; TCRdb's copy keeps in-frame clones and lacks some. The table includes 150,000 to 200,000 clones, roughly 90% detected once. The sample was peripheral blood. The receptors were gathered from a woman aged 50 to 65 with acute or convalescent COVID-19.

The chain has TRBV27 and TRBJ1-2, with D possibly being TRBD1 (5 bases). The germline CDR1 and CDR2 sequences are MNHEY and SMNVEV (reference sequence). Trimming took off 0 bases at V and 4 bases at J, with 12 bases between the two ends. The CDR3 spans 15 residues. CDR3 loop: CASSLSGGSGYGYTF. The CDR3 DNA sequence: TGTGCCAGCAGTTTATCGGGGGGTTCCGGCTATGGCTACACCTTC.

J is TRBJ2-7 and V is TRBV2, with D possibly TRBD1 on 6 matching bases. Deletions cut 4 bases from V and 1 base from J, with 11 bases between. CDR3 size: 14 residues. Per germline, CDR1 SNHLY and CDR2 FYNNEI. The DNA for the CDR3 is TGTGCCAGCAGTGGGGGGCGCTTATCCTACGAGCAGTACTTC. Translated, it gives CASSGGRLSYEQYF.

The chain has TRBV7-9 and TRBJ1-1; D may be TRBD1 (6 bases). There are 16 residues in the CDR3. Germline lookup yields CDR1 SEHNR and CDR2 FQNEAQ (reference sequence). V shed 4 bases and J shed 1 base, with 16 bases lying between them. The CDR3 bases are TGTGCCAGCAGCTCCCTTTCCAGGGGAAGGAACACTGAAGCTTTCTTT. Amino acids: CASSSLSRGRNTEAFF. The full variable domain, with the rest looked up from reference TRBV7-9 and TRBJ1-1, is DTGVSQNPRHKITKRGQNVTFRCDPISEHNRLYWYRQTLGQGPEFLTYFQNEAQLEKSRLLSDRFSAERPKGSFSTLEIQRTEQGDSAMYLCASSSLSRGRNTEAFFGQGTRLTVV.

The genes are TRBV7-2 and TRBJ2-1; D is unclear. V lost 5 bases, J lost 0 bases, and 11 bases lay in between. Germline lookup yields CDR1 SGHTA and CDR2 FQGNSA. The CDR3 is 15 residues long. This CDR3 reads CASSPARSSYNEQFF. The CDR3 DNA reads TGTGCCAGCAGCCCCGCCCGGAGCTCCTACAATGAGCAGTTCTTC.

This clone appeared a few times. This chain joins TRBV5-4 and TRBJ2-1; TRBD1 might be the D (6 bases). V dropped 2 bases and J dropped 5 bases, with 11 bases sitting between them. This CDR3 comprises 14 residues. Germline V gene data show CDR1 as SGHNT and CDR2 as YYREEE (reference sequence). CDR3 sequence (DNA): TGTGCCAGCAGCTTTTTCGACAGGAACAATGAGCAGTTCTTC. It encodes CASSFFDRNNEQFF.

The genes are TRBV7-9 and TRBJ1-2; 7 bases are shared with TRBD1. Trimming took 0 bases from V and 2 from J; bases not matched to a gene: 15. Germline values: CDR1 SEHNR, CDR2 FQNEAQ (reference sequence). This CDR3 region has 19 residues. The CDR3: CASSLALWHQGGENYGYTF. CDR3 nucleotide sequence: TGTGCCAGCAGCTTAGCACTGTGGCATCAAGGGGGCGAGAACTATGGCTACACCTTC.